The 17 T cell receptor beta chains below come from one sample, sequenced in a study of CD4 T cells in relation to SARS-CoV-2 and coronaviruses. Their antigens are not known. Unexposed donor CD4+ T cells date from about 2010-2019, before the COVID-19 pandemic. After roughly 9 days of culture, CD4+ T cells were isolated. Profiling relied on immunoSEQ multiplex PCR, and the TCRdb table lists in-frame clones only, not all of them. This table holds about 22,000 clones, less than 75% found once. The sequenced sample was CD4+ T cells from PBMCs, cultured in vitro. Receptors were obtained from a human donor in good health.

The CDR3 DNA sequence: TGTGCCAGCAGCCCCGGCGGACGAGTCACCGGGGAGCTGTTTTTT. This encodes CASSPGGRVTGELFF. The chain has TRBV7-3 and TRBJ2-2; unclear D gene. The CDR3 covers 15 residues. Germline CDR1 and CDR2: SGHTA and FQGTGA. Trimming took off 5 bases at V and 4 bases at J, with 14 bases between the two ends.

This clone has only a few counts. V gene TRBV3-1 (or the pseudogene TRBV3-2) combines with J gene TRBJ2-7; possibly TRBD1 for D (5 bases). The CDR3 extends over 16 amino acids. The V end lost 1 base, the J end lost 1 base, and 14 bases lay between the germline ends. Germline V gene sequence: CDR1 LGHDT, CDR2 YNNKEL (reference sequence). The CDR3 DNA sequence: TGTGCCAGCAGCCAAGTAAACAGGAACCCTTCCTACGAGCAGTACTTC. Its protein is CASSQVNRNPSYEQYF.

This clone was seen a few times. The chain combines TRBV7-9 with TRBJ1-4; tentative D call: TRBD1 (5 bases). This CDR3 region has 13 residues. Germline V gene lookup returns CDR1 SEHNR and CDR2 FQNEAQ (reference sequence). Trimming removed 2 bases at V and 14 bases at J, with 15 bases between. The CDR3 sequence is CASSLNGGQRLFF. The CDR3 DNA is TGTGCCAGCAGCTTAAACGGGGGTCAAAGGCTGTTTTTT.

The gene calls are TRBV7-2 and TRBJ2-5; no clear D. This CDR3 is 13 amino acids long. V lost 0 bases, J lost 5 bases, and 7 bases lay in between. Germline-derived CDR1 and CDR2 are SGHTA and FQGNSA. The CDR3 nucleotides are TGTGCCAGCAGCTTAGCGCTGGGGGAGACCCAGTACTTC. Translating gives CASSLALGETQYF. The full variable domain, with the rest looked up from reference TRBV7-2 and TRBJ2-5, is GAGVSQSPSNKVTEKGKDVELRCDPISGHTALYWYRQSLGQGLEFLIYFQGNSAPDKSGLPSDRFSAERTGGSVSTLTIQRTQQEDSAVYLCASSLALGETQYFGPGTRLLVL.

V gene TRBV7-8 combines with J gene TRBJ2-1, with a possible D match to TRBD2 (5 bases). V lost 4 bases and J lost 7, with 17 bases in between. CDR1 SGHVS and CDR2 FQNEAQ come from the germline V gene. This CDR3 spans 15 amino acids. The CDR3 loop reads CASSSQTSLGNEQFF. In DNA form, the CDR3 reads TGTGCCAGCAGCTCCCAAACTAGTTTGGGAAATGAGCAGTTCTTC.

The V and J genes are TRBV5-6 and TRBJ2-5; D assignment may be TRBD1 or TRBD2 (5 bases each). Looked up from germline, CDR1 is SGHDT and CDR2 is YYEEEE. V was shortened by 4 bases and J by 3 bases, with 13 bases between the two germline ends. The CDR3 sequence is 14 residues long. The DNA for the CDR3 is TGTGCCAGCAGCCGGATACTAGGGGAAGAGACCCAGTACTTC. Protein product: CASSRILGEETQYF.

The V gene is TRBV6-6, the J gene TRBJ2-7, with D unresolved. The V gene lost 5 bases and the J gene lost 6 bases, with 14 bases spanning the gap. In germline, CDR1 is MNHNY, CDR2 SVGAGI (reference sequence). The CDR3 is 13 amino acids. CDR3 nucleotides: TGTGCCAGCAGTCCCACCACCGTCGCCGAGCAGTACTTC. Translation: CASSPTTVAEQYF.

In this sample, this clone turned up a few times. CDR3 loop: CASILSGGALHEQFF. CDR3 bases: TGTGCCAGCATCCTTAGCGGGGGGGCCCTACATGAGCAGTTCTTC. This rearrangement joins TRBV5-6 to TRBJ2-1, with 11 bases fitting TRBD2. V trimming: 6 bases; J trimming: 8 bases; junction bases outside the gene matches: 10. The CDR3 sequence is 15 residues long. CDR1 and CDR2 (germline): SGHDT, YYEEEE.

The rearrangement uses TRBV7-2 and TRBJ2-6, with 7 bases that match TRBD2. V was pared by 3 bases and J by 0 bases, with 8 bases of the junction left unmatched. The V gene's germline CDR1 is SGHTA and CDR2 FQGNSA. The CDR3 extends over 18 amino acids. The CDR3 spells CASSFGGTVSSGANVLTF. The CDR3 bases are TGTGCCAGCAGCTTCGGGGGGACGGTGAGCTCTGGGGCCAACGTCCTGACTTTC.

This chain links TRBV6-2 or TRBV6-3 with TRBJ2-7; D perhaps matches TRBD2 (5 bases). Germline-derived CDR1 and CDR2 are MNHEY and SVGEGT. There are 13 residues in the CDR3. V was trimmed by 3 bases and J by 6 bases, leaving 12 bases between them. The DNA for the CDR3 is TGTGCCAGCAGTTATGTGTCGGCGGGCGAGCAGTACTTC. Residues: CASSYVSAGEQYF.

The table lists this clone with a few counts. The gene calls are TRBV7-2 and TRBJ1-5; possibly TRBD1 for D (6 bases). V lost 4 bases and J lost 4, with 11 bases in between. Germline loops: CDR1 SGHTA, CDR2 FQGNSA. The CDR3 loop spans 14 amino acids. CDR3 residues: CASSSDRPNQPQHF. The DNA for the CDR3 is TGTGCCAGCAGCTCGGACAGACCGAATCAGCCCCAGCATTTT.

This clone has more than one count but fewer than ten. V and J are TRBV19 and TRBJ1-6; D call uncertain. The V gene lost 4 bases and the J gene lost 3 bases, with 4 bases spanning the gap. The length of the CDR3 is 13 residues. In germline, CDR1 is LNHDA, CDR2 SQIVND (reference sequence). Here the CDR3 DNA reads TGTGCCAGTAGTACAGGCTATAATTCACCCCTCCACTTT. This codes for CASSTGYNSPLHF.

V and J are TRBV7-2 and TRBJ2-1; D is possibly TRBD1 (6 bases). From germline, CDR1 is SGHTA and CDR2 FQGNSA. Trimming stripped 3 bases from V and 5 bases from J, with 14 bases between. The CDR3 runs 15 residues. The CDR3 sequence is CASSFSQGKDNEQFF. The DNA of the CDR3 is TGTGCCAGCAGCTTCTCACAGGGTAAGGACAATGAGCAGTTCTTC.

The chain uses TRBV6-2 or TRBV6-3 and TRBJ2-1, with 10 bases lining up with TRBD2. The CDR3 loop spans 17 amino acids. Germline trimming cut 6 bases from V and 0 bases from J; bases unmatched to any gene: 8. Germline assignment: CDR1 MNHEY and CDR2 SVGEGT. CDR3 nucleotide sequence: TGTGCCAGCAGCCCTCGGACTAGCGGCACCTCCTACAATGAGCAGTTCTTC. Its translation is CASSPRTSGTSYNEQFF.

The chain has TRBV28 and TRBJ1-1; D might be TRBD1 (5 bases). The CDR3 is 15 residues long. Per the germline V gene, CDR1 is MDHEN and CDR2 is SYDVKM. Trimming pared 5 bases from V and 5 bases from J, leaving 18 bases between. CDR3 DNA sequence: TGTGCCAGCAGTCCGAGCACTCCTCAGGGAACTGAAGCTTTCTTT. Protein sequence: CASSPSTPQGTEAFF.

This clone was observed a single time. The rearrangement uses TRBV2 and TRBJ2-1; no definite D call. The V and J ends lost 7 bases and 2 bases respectively, with 18 bases between them. The CDR3 covers 16 residues. Per germline, CDR1 SNHLY and CDR2 FYNNEI. The CDR3 nucleotides are TGTGCCAGCAATTTGTTAGCTCCTGCCACCTACAATGAGCAGTTCTTC. Residues: CASNLLAPATYNEQFF. The full variable domain, with the rest looked up from reference TRBV2 and TRBJ2-1, is EPEVTQTPSHQVTQMGQEVILRCVPISNHLYFYWYRQILGQKVEFLVSFYNNEISEKSEIFDDQFSVERPDGSNFTLKIRSTKLEDSAMYFCASNLLAPATYNEQFFGPGTRLTVL.

The rearrangement joins TRBV19 to TRBJ1-5, with TRBD1 matching over 8 bases. This CDR3 comprises 14 residues. CDR1 and CDR2 (germline): LNHDA, SQIVND (reference sequence). The ends lost 6 bases at V and 6 bases at J; junction bases unmatched: 7. CDR3: CASRVAGGTQPQHF. As DNA, the CDR3 is TGTGCCAGTAGAGTGGCAGGGGGCACTCAGCCCCAGCATTTT.